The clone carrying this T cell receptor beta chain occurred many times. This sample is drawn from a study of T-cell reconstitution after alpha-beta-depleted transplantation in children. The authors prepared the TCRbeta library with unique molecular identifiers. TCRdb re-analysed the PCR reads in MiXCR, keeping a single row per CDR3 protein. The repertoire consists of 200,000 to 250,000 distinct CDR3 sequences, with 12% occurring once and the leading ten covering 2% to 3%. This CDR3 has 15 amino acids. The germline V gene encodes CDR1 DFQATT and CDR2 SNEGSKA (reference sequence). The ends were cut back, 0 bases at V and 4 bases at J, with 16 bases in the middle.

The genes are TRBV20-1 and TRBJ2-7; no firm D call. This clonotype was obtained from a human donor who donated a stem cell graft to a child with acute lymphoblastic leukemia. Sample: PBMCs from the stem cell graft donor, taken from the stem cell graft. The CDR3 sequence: CSARDRRTEGYEQYF. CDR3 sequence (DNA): TGCAGTGCTAGAGATAGGAGAACAGAAGGATACGAGCAGTACTTC.